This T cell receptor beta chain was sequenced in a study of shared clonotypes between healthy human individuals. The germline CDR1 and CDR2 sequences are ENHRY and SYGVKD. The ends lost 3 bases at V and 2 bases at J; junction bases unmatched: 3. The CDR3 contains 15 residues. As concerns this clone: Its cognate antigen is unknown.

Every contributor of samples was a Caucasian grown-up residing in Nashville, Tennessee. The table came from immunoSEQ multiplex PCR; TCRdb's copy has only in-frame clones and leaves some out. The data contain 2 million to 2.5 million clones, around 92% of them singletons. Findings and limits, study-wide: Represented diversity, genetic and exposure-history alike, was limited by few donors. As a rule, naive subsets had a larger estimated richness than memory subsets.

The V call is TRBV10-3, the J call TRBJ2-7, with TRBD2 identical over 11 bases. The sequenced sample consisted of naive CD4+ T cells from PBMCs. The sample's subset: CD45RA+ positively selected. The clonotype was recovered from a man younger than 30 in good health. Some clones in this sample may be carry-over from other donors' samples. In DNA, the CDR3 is TGTGCCATCAGTGAAGTAGCGGGAGGGCCCTACGAGCAGTACTTC. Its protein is CAISEVAGGPYEQYF.